These 14 T cell receptor beta chains were sequenced from one sample in a study of cytomegalovirus exposure and HLA in healthy donors. With 60 Vbeta and 13 Jbeta primers, the PCR was carried out. Method: immunoSEQ multiplex PCR; TCRdb's copy keeps in-frame clones and lacks some. Found here are approximately 150,000 clones, roughly 85% of them singletons; the top ten hold approximately 10%. Sequencing was performed on PBMCs. The receptors stem from a man between 18 and 29 years old in good health and CMV-seropositive.

The CDR3 DNA follows: TGTGCCAGCAGCCTGAAACAGGGGACGGGGGAGACCCAGTACTTC. This sequence encodes CASSLKQGTGETQYF. The V and J genes are TRBV5-4 and TRBJ2-5; 7 bases are a match to TRBD1. The CDR3 runs 15 residues. Germline V gene data show CDR1 as SGHNT and CDR2 as YYREEE (reference sequence). Germline trimming cut 4 bases from V and 5 bases from J; bases unmatched to any gene: 11. Together with reference TRBV5-4 and TRBJ2-5, the CDR3 gives the full variable domain: ETGVTQSPTHLIKTRGQQVTLRCSSQSGHNTVSWYQQALGQGPQFIFQYYREEENGRGNFPPRFSGLQFPNYSSELNVNALELDDSALYLCASSLKQGTGETQYFGPGTRLLVL.

The chain employs TRBV5-1 and TRBJ2-7, with 7 nucleotides matching TRBD2. The CDR3 runs to 14 residues. V lost 4 bases and J lost 2; bases outside the gene matches: 6. CDR1 and CDR2 from the germline V gene are SGHRS and YFSETQ. The CDR3 DNA reads TGCGCCAGCAGCCAGATAGCGGGTCCCTACGAGCAGTACTTC. Translated: CASSQIAGPYEQYF.

The chain carries TRBV13 and TRBJ1-1, with D possibly matching TRBD1 (5 bases). Trimming left V 4 bases short and J 0 bases short, with 9 bases between. CDR3 length equals 14 residues. The germline gives CDR1 PRHDT, CDR2 FYEKMQ (reference sequence). CDR3 in DNA: TGTGCCAGCAGCTCGGGACTCATGAACACTGAAGCTTTCTTT. Protein product: CASSSGLMNTEAFF.

In the case of this clone: The CDR3 carries no conserved terminal phenylalanine or tryptophan, so it likely arises from a read error. The DNA is left out, because the CDR3 cannot be placed on it with certainty; the CDR3 is given as TCRdb lists it. This chain uses TRBV12-5 with TRBJ1-6; the table's D call TRBD1 went unverified against the DNA. The germline CDR1 and CDR2 sequences are LGHNT and FRNRAP. The CDR3 spans 12 residues, counting both ends. The CDR3 loop is CASGLEGQVFHL.

The chain recombines TRBV19 with TRBJ2-7, with D perhaps matching TRBD2 (6 bases). The CDR3 has 14 residues. Trimming removed 5 bases at V and 4 bases at J, with 15 bases between. CDR1 LNHDA and CDR2 SQIVND come from the germline V gene (reference sequence). The chain's CDR3 is CASSPRAGTYEQYF. The CDR3 DNA follows: TGTGCCAGTAGTCCCCGGGCAGGGACTTACGAGCAGTACTTC.

The CDR3 DNA sequence: TGTGCCAGCACCACGGGGGGCGGTGAAAAACTGTTTTTT. Protein product: CASTTGGGEKLFF. V is TRBV13 and J is TRBJ1-4; a weak D match, TRBD1 (6 bases). CDR3 length: 13 residues. Germline CDR1 PRHDT, CDR2 FYEKMQ (reference sequence). With 7 bases removed from V and 7 bases from J, the gap between germline ends came to 13 bases.

Here the CDR3 DNA reads TGTGCCAGCAGCTTTGGCCTTGATGAAGCTTTCTTT. It codes for CASSFGLDEAFF. V usage is TRBV11-2 and J usage is TRBJ1-1; D gene unclear. In germline, CDR1 is SGHAT, CDR2 FQNNGV. The V end was cut by 3 bases, the J end by 7 bases, with 9 bases between. The CDR3 consists of 12 residues. Based on the CDR3 plus reference TRBV11-2 and TRBJ1-1, the full variable domain is EAGVAQSPRYKIIEKRQSVAFWCNPISGHATLYWYQQILGQGPKLLIQFQNNGVVDDSQLPKDRFSAERLKGVDSTLKIQPAKLEDSAVYLCASSFGLDEAFFGQGTRLTVV.

The chain joins TRBV18 to TRBJ2-6; D perhaps matches TRBD1 (6 bases). The CDR3 loop spans 16 amino acids. The germline V gene encodes CDR1 KGHSH and CDR2 LQKENI. V lost 3 bases to trimming and J lost 3 bases, with 12 bases between them. The CDR3 region is CASSPTGPGGANVLTF. The DNA of the CDR3 is TGTGCCAGCTCACCCACAGGGCCTGGTGGGGCCAACGTCCTGACTTTC.

The chain is built from TRBV7-9 and TRBJ1-6; 11 nucleotides align to TRBD1. CDR3 length equals 18 residues. CDR1 is SEHNR, CDR2 FQNEAQ, per germline (reference sequence). Trimming removed 5 bases from V and 2 bases from J; junction bases left unmatched: 8. The CDR3 sequence: CASSEDRGPRTYNSPLHF. In nucleotides, the CDR3 is TGTGCCAGCAGCGAGGACAGGGGGCCCCGGACCTATAATTCACCCCTCCACTTT.

This clone turned up a few times. This rearrangement joins TRBV6-4 to TRBJ1-1; D perhaps matches TRBD1 (6 bases). This CDR3 is built from 13 residues. Trimming removed 4 bases at V and 2 bases at J, with 8 bases between. Germline values: CDR1 MRHNA, CDR2 SNTAGT. The CDR3 nucleotides read TGTGCCAGCAGTGCGGACAGTAACACTGAAGCTTTCTTT. Translation gives CASSADSNTEAFF.

This clone was picked up one time. The chain carries TRBV7-9 and TRBJ2-3, with a possible D match to TRBD2 (5 bases). The CDR3 extends over 16 amino acids. Trimming shortened V by 1 base and J by 0 bases, and 11 bases separated the two germline ends. Germline CDR1 and CDR2: SEHNR and FQNEAQ (reference sequence). CDR3 amino acids: CASSLEPSSSTDTQYF. The CDR3 coding sequence is TGTGCCAGCAGCTTAGAGCCTAGCAGTAGCACAGATACGCAGTATTTT.

The rearrangement links TRBV10-3 to TRBJ1-1; 9 nucleotides match TRBD1. This CDR3 has 14 residues. CDR1 is ENHRY, CDR2 SYGVKD, per germline. V trimming: 6 bases; J trimming: 3 bases; junction bases outside the gene matches: 5. The CDR3 DNA reads as TGTGCCATCAGACCGACAGGGGGGTACACTGAAGCTTTCTTT. Its protein is CAIRPTGGYTEAFF.

V usage is TRBV15 and J usage is TRBJ2-1; TRBD1 is a possible D gene (6 bases). Trimming shortened V by 1 base and J by 9 bases, and 22 bases separated the two germline ends. Germline-derived CDR1 and CDR2 are LNHNV and YYDKDF (reference sequence). The CDR3 totals 17 residues. DNA of the CDR3: TGTGCCACCAGCAGAGCCCCAGAGTTGGGGGCCGTTTTTGAGCAGTTCTTC. It encodes CATSRAPELGAVFEQFF.

The gene calls are TRBV2 and TRBJ2-1, with 8 bases fitting TRBD2. Trimming removed 3 bases from V and 15 bases from J; junction bases left unmatched: 16. Germline lookup yields CDR1 SNHLY and CDR2 FYNNEI. The CDR3 consists of 15 residues. For the CDR3, the DNA is TGTGCCAGCAGTGACGGGGGGGTTTGGGGTAGCGGGGTGTTCTTC. Translation gives CASSDGGVWGSGVFF.